Given below is one T cell receptor (beta chain) in context. Its antigen remains unknown. Germline CDR1 and CDR2: GTSNPN and SVGIG (reference sequence). This CDR3 is built from 12 residues. V was pared by 5 bases and J by 5 bases, with 5 bases of the junction left unmatched. This entry is derived from a study of T cells in narcolepsy. Study at large: Healthy controls were enrolled alongside patients with narcolepsy type 1 or type 2. Findings and caveats of the study: Autoreactive HCRT-specific and TRIB2-specific clonotypes were marked in same-patient CSF-versus-blood CD4+ comparisons.

The repertoire was sequenced with immunoSEQ multiplex PCR; TCRdb's copy has only in-frame clones and lacks some. The data contain tens of thousands of clones, roughly 80% of them seen just once; the ten biggest clones take up roughly 3.5%. The rearrangement links TRBV30 to TRBJ1-2, with 7 bases fitting TRBD1. Sequenced material: memory (CD45RA-) CD4+ T cells from blood. The TCR originated in a human donor in good health. The CDR3 loop reads CAWQTGLYGYTF. For the CDR3, the DNA is TGTGCCTGGCAGACAGGGCTGTATGGCTACACCTTC. The whole variable domain, remainder taken from reference TRBV30 and TRBJ1-2, is SQTIHQWPATLVQPVGSPLSLECTVEGTSNPNLYWYRQAAGRGLQLLFYSVGIGQISSEVPQNLSASRPQDRQFILSSKKLLLSDSGFYLCAWQTGLYGYTFGSGTRLTVV.